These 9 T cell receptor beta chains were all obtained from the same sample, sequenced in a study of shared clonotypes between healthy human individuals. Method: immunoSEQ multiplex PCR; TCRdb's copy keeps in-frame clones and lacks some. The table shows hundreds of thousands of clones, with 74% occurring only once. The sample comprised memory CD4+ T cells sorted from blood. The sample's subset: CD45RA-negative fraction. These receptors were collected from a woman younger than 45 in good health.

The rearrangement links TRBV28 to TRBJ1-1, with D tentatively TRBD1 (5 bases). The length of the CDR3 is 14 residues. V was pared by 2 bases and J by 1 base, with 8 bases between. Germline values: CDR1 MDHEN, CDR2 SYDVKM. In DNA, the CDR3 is TGTGCCAGCAGTTTACGGGACGGGAACACTGAAGCTTTCTTT. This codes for CASSLRDGNTEAFF.

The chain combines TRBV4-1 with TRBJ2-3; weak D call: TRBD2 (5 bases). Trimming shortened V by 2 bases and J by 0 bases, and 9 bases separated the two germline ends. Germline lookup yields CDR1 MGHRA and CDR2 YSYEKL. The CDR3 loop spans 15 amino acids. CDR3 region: CASSQLGLSTDTQYF. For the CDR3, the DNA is TGCGCCAGCAGCCAATTAGGACTCAGCACAGATACGCAGTATTTT.

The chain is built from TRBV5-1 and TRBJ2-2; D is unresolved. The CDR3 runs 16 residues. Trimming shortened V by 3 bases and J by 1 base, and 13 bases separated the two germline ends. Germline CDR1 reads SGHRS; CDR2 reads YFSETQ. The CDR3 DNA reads TGCGCCAGCAGCTCTGGGTGGGATCAGAACACCGGGGAGCTGTTTTTT. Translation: CASSSGWDQNTGELFF. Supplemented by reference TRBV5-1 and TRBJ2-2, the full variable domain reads KAGVTQTPRYLIKTRGQQVTLSCSPISGHRSVSWYQQTPGQGLQFLFEYFSETQRNKGNFPGRFSGRQFSNSRSEMNVSTLELGDSALYLCASSSGWDQNTGELFFGEGSRLTVL.

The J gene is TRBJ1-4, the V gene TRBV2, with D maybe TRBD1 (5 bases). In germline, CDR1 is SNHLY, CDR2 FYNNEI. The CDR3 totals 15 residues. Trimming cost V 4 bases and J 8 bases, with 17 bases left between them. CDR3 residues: CASSADPMGGEKLFF. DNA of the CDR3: TGTGCCAGCAGTGCGGACCCTATGGGGGGGGAAAAACTGTTTTTT. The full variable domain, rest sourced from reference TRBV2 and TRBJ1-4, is EPEVTQTPSHQVTQMGQEVILRCVPISNHLYFYWYRQILGQKVEFLVSFYNNEISEKSEIFDDQFSVERPDGSNFTLKIRSTKLEDSAMYFCASSADPMGGEKLFFGSGTQLSVL.

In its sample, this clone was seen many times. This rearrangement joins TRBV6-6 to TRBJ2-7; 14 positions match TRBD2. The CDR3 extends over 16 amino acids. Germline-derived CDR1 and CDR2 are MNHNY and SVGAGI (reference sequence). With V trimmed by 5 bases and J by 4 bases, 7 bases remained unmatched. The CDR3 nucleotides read TGTGCCAGCAGTCCCGGGACTAGCGGGAGACTGTACGAGCAGTACTTC. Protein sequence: CASSPGTSGRLYEQYF.

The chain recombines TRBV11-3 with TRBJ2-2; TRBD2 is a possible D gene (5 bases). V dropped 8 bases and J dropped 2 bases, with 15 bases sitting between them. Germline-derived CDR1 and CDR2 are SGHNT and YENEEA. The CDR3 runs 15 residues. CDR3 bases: TGTGCCAGCGCAGAGGGCCGGGGAAACACCGGGGAGCTGTTTTTT. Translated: CASAEGRGNTGELFF.

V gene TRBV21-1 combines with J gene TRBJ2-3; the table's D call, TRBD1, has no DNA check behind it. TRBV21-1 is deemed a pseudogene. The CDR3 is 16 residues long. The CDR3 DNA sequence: TGTGCCAGCAGCAAAGCGGTGGGGCCGGACACAGATACGCAGTATTTT. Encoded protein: CASSKAVGPDTDTQYF.

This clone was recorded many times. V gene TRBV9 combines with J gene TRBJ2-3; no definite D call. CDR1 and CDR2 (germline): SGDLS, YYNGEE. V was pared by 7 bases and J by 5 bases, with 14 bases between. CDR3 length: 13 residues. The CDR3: CASAASWEDTQYF. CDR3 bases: TGTGCCAGCGCTGCTTCCTGGGAAGATACGCAGTATTTT.

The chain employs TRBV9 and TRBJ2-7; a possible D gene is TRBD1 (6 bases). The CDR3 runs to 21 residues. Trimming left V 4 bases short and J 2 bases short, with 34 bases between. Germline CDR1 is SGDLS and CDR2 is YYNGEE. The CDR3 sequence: CASSPDPPGHSVPGRTYEQYF. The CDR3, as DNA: TGTGCCAGCAGCCCAGACCCCCCGGGACACTCAGTTCCGGGCAGAACCTACGAGCAGTACTTC.